Reported below is one TCR beta chain. The data were obtained in a study of blood T cell repertoires in COVID-19. Whole-study context: The samples span acute and convalescent COVID-19 from the United States, Italy and Spain. T cells, B-cell-depleted T cells, or PBMCs provided the cDNA or gDNA that served as material.

In the original analysis: Reference gene primer amplification yielded estimated nucleated cell counts. Measured with immunoSEQ multiplex PCR; TCRdb has only the in-frame clones, and not every one. V, J and clone size are taken as reported in that table, and D and trimming were inferred from the DNA itself. In the table there are under 350,000 clones, approximately 83% of which are singletons. The CDR3 totals 15 residues. Trimming pared 7 bases from V and 5 bases from J, leaving 20 bases between. Per germline, CDR1 SNHLY and CDR2 FYNNEI. V is TRBV2 and J is TRBJ2-5; possibly TRBD2 for D (7 bases). The material sequenced was peripheral blood. The clonotype originates from a woman in her forties or fifties who had recovered from COVID-19. In DNA form, the CDR3 reads TGTGCCAGCACGGATAAGGCGGGGGCACCCGAGACCCAGTACTTC. Its protein is CASTDKAGAPETQYF.